This T cell receptor (beta chain) derives from a study of blood T cell repertoires in COVID-19. Per the original data handling: For nucleated cells, counts were estimated from reference gene primer amplification. Profiled with immunoSEQ multiplex PCR; TCRdb holds only in-frame clones, not every one. V, J and clone size derive from that table, while D and trimming were established from the DNA sequence. The sample comprises around 97,000 clones, around 88% of which are singletons, and less than 4% rests with the top ten. Germline CDR1 and CDR2: MNHEY and SMNVEV (reference sequence). The length of the CDR3 is 18 residues. The ends were cut back, 4 bases at V and 0 bases at J, with 21 bases in the middle.

This TCR derives from a human donor in a cohort sampled during active COVID-19. The rearrangement uses TRBV27 and TRBJ1-2; D perhaps matches TRBD1 (6 bases). Sample: peripheral blood. This chain's CDR3 is CASSWRGLPTLANYGYTF. The CDR3 DNA reads as TGTGCCAGCAGTTGGCGGGGGCTACCAACCCTAGCTAACTATGGCTACACCTTC.